Reported below is one T cell receptor beta chain. The target antigen is unknown. These data originate in a study of T cells expressing NK-cell markers. Study findings and constraints: In a group of about six donors, dominant NKG2C+ clonotypes represented about 1.0-8% of CD8+ T cells.

TCRdb processed the 5' RACE reads again and assigns one entry to each CDR3 protein, with no DNA. This table lists hundreds of thousands of distinct CDR3 sequences. The specimen sequenced was blood T cells: a sorted CD56 or NKG2C T cell subset, CD4+ or CD8+ T cells, or bulk PBMC T cells (not recorded which). The TCR originated in a woman aged 18 to 69 in good health.

The CDR3 region is CASSLSSRDTVYF. V and J are TRBV7-2 and TRBJ2-4; TCRdb lists TRBD1, though no DNA is available to test this call. The CDR3 sequence is 13 residues long. Per germline, CDR1 SGHTA and CDR2 FQGNSA.